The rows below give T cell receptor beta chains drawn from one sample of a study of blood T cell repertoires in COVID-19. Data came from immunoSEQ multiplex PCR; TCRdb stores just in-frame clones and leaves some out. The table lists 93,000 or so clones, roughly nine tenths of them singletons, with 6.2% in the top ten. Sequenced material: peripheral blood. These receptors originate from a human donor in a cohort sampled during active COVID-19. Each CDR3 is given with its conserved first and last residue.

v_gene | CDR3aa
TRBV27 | CASSSLAGSGYNEQFF
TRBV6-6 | CASSYSGAISYEQYF
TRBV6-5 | CASSYGGSSTDTQYF
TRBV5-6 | CASSLVALVNTEAFF
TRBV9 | CASSPPLTETQYF
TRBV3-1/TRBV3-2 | CASSRTGLGAKNIQYF
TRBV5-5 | CASSARDRNWGNIQYF
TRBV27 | CASSLAASGTHEQYF
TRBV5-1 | CASSSGGLAGGPETQYF
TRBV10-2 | CASMAGVEQYF
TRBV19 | CASSPRWGLADNEQFF
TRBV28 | CASSLGQGVQEQYF
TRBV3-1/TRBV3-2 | CASSTGTENEKLFF
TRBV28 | CASSSPYGGVVAGANVLTF
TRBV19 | CATDPRTPSTDTQYF
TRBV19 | CASSPPDRGWNEQFF